The 30 T cell receptor beta chains listed next were all sequenced from one sample in a study of memory CD4+ T cells and cytomegalovirus serostatus. Sequencing was performed with immunoSEQ multiplex PCR; in TCRdb, only in-frame clones are kept and a portion is missing. The table lists 75,000 to 95,000 clones, over 80% of them singletons. The sort gate was single viable CD3+CD4+CD8-CD45RO+ cells for memory CD4+ T cells. Sequencing was performed on memory CD4+ T cells from blood. These receptors all come from an adult in good health and CMV-seronegative.

The CDR3, as DNA: TGCAGCGCCGCCCCCATGGCAGAGAACACTGAAGCTTTCTTT. Protein product: CSAAPMAENTEAFF. The chain uses TRBV29-1 and TRBJ1-1; D call uncertain. V dropped 7 bases and J dropped 1 base, with 16 bases sitting between them. This CDR3 region has 14 residues. Germline values: CDR1 SQVTM, CDR2 ANQGSEA.

The table lists this clone with a count of one. The gene calls are TRBV29-1 and TRBJ1-2; D call uncertain. Trimming shortened V by 5 bases and J by 1 base, and 5 bases separated the two germline ends. CDR1 is SQVTM and CDR2 is ANQGSEA in the germline V gene. The CDR3 consists of 11 residues. The CDR3 loop reads CSVWLNYGYTF. DNA of the CDR3: TGCAGCGTTTGGCTTAACTATGGCTACACCTTC.

J is TRBJ2-1 and V is TRBV7-9, with a tentative D call TRBD1 (6 bases). Per the germline V gene, CDR1 is SEHNR and CDR2 is FQNEAQ (reference sequence). The CDR3 contains 15 residues. The V end lost 3 bases, the J end lost 5 bases, and 14 bases lay between the germline ends. Here the CDR3 DNA reads TGTGCCAGCAGCTTGAGGGGACAAGTAGACAATGAGCAGTTCTTC. It is translated as CASSLRGQVDNEQFF.

The rearrangement links TRBV6-5 to TRBJ2-5, with 12 bases that match TRBD2. The germline CDR1 and CDR2 sequences are MNHEY and SVGAGI. The CDR3 extends over 13 amino acids. Germline trimming cut 5 bases from V and 5 bases from J; bases unmatched to any gene: 0. The CDR3 is CASSLAGGETQYF. CDR3 nucleotide sequence: TGTGCCAGCAGTCTAGCGGGGGGGGAGACCCAGTACTTC.

The V and J genes are TRBV5-1 and TRBJ1-4, with TRBD1 matching over 8 bases. CDR3 length: 15 amino acids. Per germline, CDR1 SGHRS and CDR2 YFSETQ. The J segment lost 3 bases and the V segment lost 5 bases, leaving 6 bases of the junction unmatched. The CDR3 loop is CASSSQGAANEKLFF. In nucleotides, the CDR3 is TGCGCCAGCAGTTCTCAGGGGGCAGCTAATGAAAAACTGTTTTTT.

This rearrangement joins TRBV5-1 to TRBJ1-4; TRBD1 aligns across 10 bases. The V gene's germline CDR1 is SGHRS and CDR2 YFSETQ. There are 14 residues in the CDR3. Germline trimming cut 4 bases from V and 8 bases from J; bases unmatched to any gene: 5. The CDR3 region has the DNA TGCGCCAGCAGCCCCGGGACAGGGGAAGAAAAACTGTTTTTT. Its protein is CASSPGTGEEKLFF.

The chain couples TRBV28 to TRBJ2-7; TRBD2 aligns across 7 bases. The CDR3 extends over 14 amino acids. CDR1 is MDHEN and CDR2 is SYDVKM in the germline V gene. J lost 3 bases, V lost 6 bases, and 8 bases had no gene match. CDR3 in amino acids: CASRRDYRRYEQYF. CDR3 bases: TGTGCCAGCAGGCGGGACTACCGGCGCTACGAGCAGTACTTC.

The V call is TRBV10-3, the J call TRBJ1-6, with 7 bases matching TRBD1. Germline CDR1 and CDR2: ENHRY and SYGVKD. The V gene end was trimmed by 6 bases and the J gene end by 7 bases; junction bases not matched to a gene: 6. The length of the CDR3 is 14 residues. The CDR3: CAIRWDSTNSPLHF. In nucleotides, the CDR3 is TGTGCCATCAGGTGGGACAGTACCAATTCACCCCTCCACTTT.

The chain employs TRBV6-6 and TRBJ1-3, with D hard to call. Germline CDR1 and CDR2: MNHNY and SVGAGI (reference sequence). Trimming shortened V by 5 bases and J by 0 bases, and 14 bases separated the two germline ends. The CDR3 totals 16 residues. The CDR3 nucleotides read TGTGCCAGCAGTCTGGCTTGGACGGGCTCTGGAAACACCATATATTTT. It is translated as CASSLAWTGSGNTIYF.

V is TRBV29-1 and J is TRBJ2-3, with a weak D call TRBD1 (5 bases). V shed 0 bases and J shed 1 base, with 11 bases lying between them. The CDR3 spans 15 residues. The germline V gene has CDR1 SQVTM and CDR2 ANQGSEA. This CDR3 reads CSVEDRLGGTDTQYF. In DNA form, the CDR3 reads TGCAGCGTTGAAGATCGCCTAGGGGGCACAGATACGCAGTATTTT.

V usage is TRBV7-2 and J usage is TRBJ2-7; maybe TRBD2 (6 bases). The CDR3 runs 15 residues. CDR1 is SGHTA and CDR2 is FQGNSA in the germline V gene. Trimming stripped 5 bases from V and 6 bases from J, with 20 bases between. CDR3 protein: CASSTRAGESSEQYF. Here the CDR3 DNA reads TGTGCCAGCAGCACCCGAGCGGGTGAGTCATCCGAGCAGTACTTC.

This clone was seen only once. The rearrangement uses TRBV7-6 and TRBJ1-1, with D unresolved. V was shortened by 1 base and J by 1 base, with 7 bases between the two germline ends. This CDR3 has 14 amino acids. Germline-derived CDR1 and CDR2 are SGHVS and FNYEAQ. CDR3 DNA sequence: TGTGCCAGCAGCTTAGTACGCGGGAACACTGAAGCTTTCTTT. It is translated as CASSLVRGNTEAFF.

As concerns this clone: The junction does not match germline at one end; this may be a read error. V is TRBV7-7 and J is TRBJ2-3; the match to TRBD2 covers 9 bases. There are 16 residues in the CDR3. In germline, CDR1 is SSHAT, CDR2 FNYEAQ (reference sequence). The CDR3 protein is CASSLGLAGSTDTQYF. CDR3 nucleotide sequence: TGTGCTAGCAGCTTAGGGCTAGCGGGGAGCACAGATACGCAGTATTTT.

As for this clone: One end of the junction is discordant with germline, which a read error may explain. The J gene is TRBJ2-7, the V gene TRBV5-6, with 7 positions matching TRBD1. Germline V lookup: CDR1 SGHDT, CDR2 YYEEEE. The CDR3 runs 11 residues. The CDR3 region is CASSLFRDSAF. Written as DNA, the CDR3 is TGTGCCAGCAGCTTGTTCCGGGACAGTGCTTTC.

This chain links TRBV7-2 with TRBJ2-5; 8 bases fit TRBD2. This CDR3 is 16 amino acids long. CDR1 is SGHTA, CDR2 FQGNSA, per germline. Trimming at V came to 4 bases and at J to 5 bases, leaving 12 bases not matched to a gene. The CDR3 loop reads CASSSRPGLVGETQYF. DNA of the CDR3: TGTGCCAGCAGCTCCCGACCGGGACTAGTCGGCGAGACCCAGTACTTC. The full variable domain, with the rest looked up from reference TRBV7-2 and TRBJ2-5, is GAGVSQSPSNKVTEKGKDVELRCDPISGHTALYWYRQSLGQGLEFLIYFQGNSAPDKSGLPSDRFSAERTGGSVSTLTIQRTQQEDSAVYLCASSSRPGLVGETQYFGPGTRLLVL.

V is TRBV7-3 and J is TRBJ2-7; 8 positions agree with TRBD1. Germline values: CDR1 SGHTA, CDR2 FQGTGA. With V trimmed by 5 bases and J by 3 bases, 3 bases remained unmatched. The CDR3 contains 13 residues. The DNA of the CDR3 is TGTGCCAGCAGCGCCACAGGGGGCTACGAGCAGTACTTC. It translates to CASSATGGYEQYF.

This sequence joins TRBV6-5 and TRBJ1-4, with D tentatively TRBD1 (6 bases). Trimming removed 6 bases from V and 7 bases from J, with 15 bases in between. The CDR3 loop spans 14 amino acids. Per germline, CDR1 MNHEY and CDR2 SVGAGI. CDR3 residues: CASRGQGLIEKLFF. As DNA, the CDR3 is TGTGCCAGCAGGGGGCAGGGGCTGATTGAAAAACTGTTTTTT.

The chain joins TRBV7-9 to TRBJ2-4; 7 positions agree with TRBD1. Germline trimming cut 4 bases from V and 3 bases from J; bases unmatched to any gene: 6. Per germline, CDR1 SEHNR and CDR2 FQNEAQ (reference sequence). There are 15 residues in the CDR3. The CDR3 reads CASSSYRDSKNIQYF. For the CDR3, the DNA is TGTGCCAGCAGCTCCTACCGGGACAGCAAAAACATTCAGTACTTC.

CDR3 protein: CSVDEGREQYF. Here the CDR3 DNA reads TGCAGCGTTGACGAGGGTCGCGAGCAGTACTTC. The rearrangement links TRBV29-1 to TRBJ2-7; D is possibly TRBD2 (5 bases). The CDR3 is 11 amino acids. CDR1 SQVTM and CDR2 ANQGSEA come from the germline V gene. The V gene lost 3 bases and the J gene lost 6 bases, with 9 bases spanning the gap.

The CDR3 DNA sequence: TGTGCCAGCTCACATGGACAGGGGCGCTCCTATAATTCACCCCTCCACTTT. The encoded protein is CASSHGQGRSYNSPLHF. This rearrangement joins TRBV18 to TRBJ1-6, with 9 bases matching TRBD1. J gave up 0 bases and V 4 bases, and 4 bases lay outside the gene matches. The V gene's germline CDR1 is KGHSH and CDR2 LQKENI. This CDR3 is built from 17 residues.

The chain links TRBV7-2 to TRBJ1-5, with D tentatively TRBD1 (5 bases). Per germline, CDR1 SGHTA and CDR2 FQGNSA. The CDR3 is 16 residues long. With 8 bases removed from V and 6 bases from J, the gap between germline ends came to 23 bases. The CDR3 DNA is TGTGCCAGCCTTAGACGGGCGCCTGGGGGTGGTCAGCCCCAGCATTTT. Translation gives CASLRRAPGGGQPQHF.

The CDR3 bases are TGTGCCAGCAGCAAAATCCCTCTCCGGACCTACGAGCAGTACTTC. Protein product: CASSKIPLRTYEQYF. The J gene is TRBJ2-7, the V gene TRBV21-1. TRBV21-1 is labeled a pseudogene. This CDR3 is 15 amino acids long.

J is TRBJ1-5 and V is TRBV30, with D maybe TRBD1 (6 bases). The CDR3 covers 16 residues. Germline V lookup: CDR1 GTSNPN, CDR2 SVGIG (reference sequence). V shed 2 bases and J shed 3 bases, with 17 bases lying between them. This chain's CDR3 is CAWSRGQREHNQPQHF. The CDR3 DNA reads TGTGCCTGGAGTCGCGGACAGCGAGAGCACAATCAGCCCCAGCATTTT.

The chain recombines TRBV27 with TRBJ2-6; D remains ambiguous. Germline CDR1 is MNHEY and CDR2 is SMNVEV (reference sequence). Trimming removed 6 bases from V and 0 bases from J, with 12 bases in between. The CDR3 consists of 16 residues. CDR3 DNA sequence: TGTGCCAGCAGCCCGCCTGGTTACTCTGGGGCCAACGTCCTGACTTTC. Translated, it gives CASSPPGYSGANVLTF. Full variable domain (missing parts from reference TRBV27 and TRBJ2-6): EAQVTQNPRYLITVTGKKLTVTCSQNMNHEYMSWYRQDPGLGLRQIYYSMNVEVTDKGDVPEGYKVSRKEKRNFPLILESPSPNQTSLYFCASSPPGYSGANVLTFGAGSRLTVL.

CDR3 nucleotides: TGTGCCAGCAGCTCAGCCCCCCAGGGATGGGAGACCCAGTACTTC. Encoded protein: CASSSAPQGWETQYF. This chain uses TRBV9 with TRBJ2-5; a weak D match, TRBD1 (5 bases). CDR3 length: 15 amino acids. Germline V gene lookup returns CDR1 SGDLS and CDR2 YYNGEE. The V end lost 4 bases, the J end lost 5 bases, and 18 bases lay between the germline ends.

The chain has TRBV5-6 and TRBJ1-5, with D perhaps matching TRBD1 (6 bases). This CDR3 is 14 amino acids long. CDR1 and CDR2 (germline): SGHDT, YYEEEE. With 1 base removed from V and 7 bases from J, the gap between germline ends came to 12 bases. This CDR3 reads CASSLSGAGQPQHF. CDR3 bases: TGTGCCAGCAGCTTGTCAGGGGCGGGACAGCCCCAGCATTTT.

The J gene is TRBJ2-3, the V gene TRBV21-1; the D segment call TRBD1 is taken from the table without a DNA check. TRBV21-1 is reported as a pseudogene. The CDR3 length is 17 residues. The CDR3 loop reads CASSKLGRTGSTDTQYF. CDR3 sequence (DNA): TGTGCCAGCAGCAAACTAGGTCGGACAGGGAGCACAGATACGCAGTATTTT.

The CDR3 here is CASSLEQNEKLFF. CDR3 in DNA: TGTGCCAGCAGCTTAGAACAGAATGAAAAACTGTTTTTT. This chain uses TRBV7-9 with TRBJ1-4, with D hard to call. The CDR3 length is 13 residues. V gave up 1 base and J gave up 5 bases, with 5 bases separating them. The germline gives CDR1 SEHNR, CDR2 FQNEAQ (reference sequence).

The chain links TRBV11-2 to TRBJ2-5; tentative D call: TRBD2 (5 bases). Trimming cost V 3 bases and J 5 bases, with 13 bases left between them. There are 14 residues in the CDR3. Per the germline V gene, CDR1 is SGHAT and CDR2 is FQNNGV. CDR3 in amino acids: CASSFGGESETQYF. CDR3 DNA sequence: TGTGCCAGCAGCTTCGGTGGGGAGTCGGAGACCCAGTACTTC.

This chain joins TRBV6-6 and TRBJ1-1; D ambiguous. Trimming took off 2 bases at V and 1 base at J, with 11 bases between the two ends. Germline assignment: CDR1 MNHNY and CDR2 SVGAGI (reference sequence). This CDR3 is 15 amino acids long. CDR3 amino acids: CASSYSGRQNTEAFF. The CDR3 DNA sequence: TGTGCCAGCAGTTACAGCGGCAGGCAGAACACTGAAGCTTTCTTT.